These 8 T cell receptor beta chains came from one sample sequenced in a study of cytomegalovirus exposure and HLA in healthy donors. The PCR was carried out with 60 Vbeta primers and 13 Jbeta primers. The table came from immunoSEQ multiplex PCR; TCRdb's copy has only in-frame clones and leaves some out. The sample carries about 110,000 clones, about 76% recorded once. The sequenced sample was PBMCs. The receptors shown here come from a woman aged 50 to 65 in good health and CMV-seropositive.

In this sample, this clone turned up a few times. V is TRBV6-8 and J is TRBJ1-1; D gene unclear. Between the trimmed V and J ends, which lost 2 bases and 2 bases, there was a span of 9 bases. CDR1 is MNHGY and CDR2 is SAAAGT in the germline V gene. This CDR3 is built from 14 residues. CDR3 DNA sequence: TGTGCCAGCAGTTACGTATCGGGAAACACTGAAGCTTTCTTT. This sequence encodes CASSYVSGNTEAFF.

This chain links TRBV5-1 with TRBJ2-5, with 8 positions matching TRBD2. This CDR3 contains 16 residues. V lost 1 base to trimming and J lost 2 bases; unmatched junction nucleotides: 7. CDR1 is SGHRS, CDR2 YFSETQ, per germline. The CDR3 loop reads CASSLNPAGAQETQYF. CDR3 in DNA: TGCGCCAGCAGCTTGAATCCAGCGGGGGCACAAGAGACCCAGTACTTC.

The chain carries TRBV7-2 and TRBJ1-2, with D possibly matching TRBD1 (5 bases). This CDR3 has 15 residues. The germline V gene encodes CDR1 SGHTA and CDR2 FQGNSA. The germline V and J ends were trimmed by 5 bases and 4 bases, with 17 bases remaining between them. The DNA of the CDR3 is TGTGCCAGCAGCCCCCAGAGTGGCGGGGCCTATGGCTACACCTTC. Amino acids: CASSPQSGGAYGYTF.

The chain combines TRBV25-1 with TRBJ2-7; weak D call: TRBD1 (5 bases). Germline V CDR1 and CDR2: MGHDK, SYGVNS. V was pared by 4 bases and J by 1 base, with 8 bases between. CDR3 length: 13 residues. The CDR3 region is CASSATVSYEQYF. DNA for the CDR3: TGTGCCAGCAGTGCGACAGTTTCCTACGAGCAGTACTTC.

J is TRBJ1-4 and V is TRBV5-4; tentatively, D is TRBD1 (5 bases). V shed 4 bases and J shed 0 bases, with 13 bases lying between them. From germline, CDR1 is SGHNT and CDR2 YYREEE (reference sequence). This CDR3 region has 16 residues. The CDR3 region is CASSQTATATNEKLFF. The CDR3, as DNA: TGTGCCAGCAGCCAGACAGCCACCGCAACTAATGAAAAACTGTTTTTT.

The CDR3 here is CASSLLQGATQYF. The CDR3 coding sequence is TGTGCCAGCAGCTTACTACAGGGGGCGACCCAGTACTTC. The V and J genes are TRBV7-2 and TRBJ2-5, with TRBD1 matching over 9 bases. The length of the CDR3 is 13 residues. The V gene's germline CDR1 is SGHTA and CDR2 FQGNSA. V shed 2 bases and J 7 bases; nucleotides not matched to a gene: 2.

The chain is built from TRBV2 and TRBJ2-3, with a possible D match to TRBD2 (7 bases). This CDR3 spans 15 amino acids. The V gene lost 2 bases and the J gene lost 6 bases, with 15 bases spanning the gap. CDR1 and CDR2 (germline): SNHLY, FYNNEI. The CDR3 bases are TGTGCCAGCAGTGAAATACGGGGGGCCCTCGATACGCAGTATTTT. This gives the protein CASSEIRGALDTQYF.

This rearrangement joins TRBV5-8 to TRBJ1-6; D is perhaps TRBD1 (5 bases). There are 14 residues in the CDR3. Germline V gene sequence: CDR1 SGHTS, CDR2 YDEGEE. V gave up 0 bases and J gave up 10 bases, with 11 bases separating them. Here the CDR3 DNA reads TGTGCCAGCAGCTTGGACAGGCTTCGCTCACCCCTCCACTTT. Encoded protein: CASSLDRLRSPLHF.